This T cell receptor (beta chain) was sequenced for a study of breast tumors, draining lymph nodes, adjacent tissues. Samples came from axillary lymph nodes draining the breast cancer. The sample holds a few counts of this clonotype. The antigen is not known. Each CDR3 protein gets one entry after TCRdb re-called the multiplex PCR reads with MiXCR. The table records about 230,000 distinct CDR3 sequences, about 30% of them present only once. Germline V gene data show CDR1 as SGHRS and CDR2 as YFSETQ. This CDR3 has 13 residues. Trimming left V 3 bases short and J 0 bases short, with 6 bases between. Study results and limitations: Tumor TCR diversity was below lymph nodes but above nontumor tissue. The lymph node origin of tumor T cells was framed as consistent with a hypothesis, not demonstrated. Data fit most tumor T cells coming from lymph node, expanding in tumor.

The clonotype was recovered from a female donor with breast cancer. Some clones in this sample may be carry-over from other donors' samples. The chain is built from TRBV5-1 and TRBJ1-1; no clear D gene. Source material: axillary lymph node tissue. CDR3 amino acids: CASSSMVNTEAFF. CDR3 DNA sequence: TGCGCCAGCAGCTCGATGGTGAACACTGAAGCTTTCTTT. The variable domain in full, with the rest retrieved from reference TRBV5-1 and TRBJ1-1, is KAGVTQTPRYLIKTRGQQVTLSCSPISGHRSVSWYQQTPGQGLQFLFEYFSETQRNKGNFPGRFSGRQFSNSRSEMNVSTLELGDSALYLCASSSMVNTEAFFGQGTRLTVV.